This T cell receptor beta chain is from a study of T-cell memory formation after mild COVID-19. Findings and limits, study-wide: For second-wave clones that peaked at day 37, SARS-CoV-2 specificity went unverified.

This clonotype was seen a few times. The antigen is not known. CDR1 is ENHRY, CDR2 SYGVKD, per germline. V lost 6 bases and J lost 1; bases outside the gene matches: 6. The CDR3 runs to 15 residues. TCRdb analysed the 5' RACE reads with MiXCR anew, one entry per CDR3 protein. The top ten clones hold approximately 41% of a sample with around 80,000 distinct CDR3 sequences, over 10% of them seen once. Sequencing was carried out using PBMCs or a T cell subset sorted from them (not recorded which). The rearrangement links TRBV10-3 to TRBJ1-5; the match to TRBD1 covers 7 bases. The receptor was derived from a man younger than 35 who had mild COVID-19 (a few samples of this study predate the infection). Cell type and time point are not known. The CDR3 DNA sequence: TGTGCCATCAGAAACGACAGGGTGAGCAATCAGCCCCAGCATTTT. Its protein is CAIRNDRVSNQPQHF.